This entry lists 14 T cell receptor beta chains sequenced from one sample in a study of blood T cell repertoires in COVID-19. The assay was immunoSEQ multiplex PCR, and TCRdb's table has in-frame clones only and misses some. Altogether under 250,000 clones are present, 80% to 90% being singletons, with the ten largest covering about 2.5%. Source material: peripheral blood. The receptors stem from a middle-aged woman with active or convalescent COVID-19.

This chain joins TRBV7-2 and TRBJ2-5; TRBD1 matches at 9 bases. The CDR3 consists of 14 residues. V dropped 5 bases and J dropped 2; count of bases not matched to a gene: 3. Germline V lookup: CDR1 SGHTA, CDR2 FQGNSA. In DNA, the CDR3 is TGTGCCAGCAGCCTTGGACAGGGGCAAGAGACCCAGTACTTC. Translated, it gives CASSLGQGQETQYF. The entire variable domain, with the rest obtained from reference TRBV7-2 and TRBJ2-5, is as follows: GAGVSQSPSNKVTEKGKDVELRCDPISGHTALYWYRQSLGQGLEFLIYFQGNSAPDKSGLPSDRFSAERTGGSVSTLTIQRTQQEDSAVYLCASSLGQGQETQYFGPGTRLLVL.

The chain has TRBV5-1 and TRBJ1-1, with D maybe TRBD1 (6 bases). The V gene's germline CDR1 is SGHRS and CDR2 YFSETQ. CDR3 length: 16 amino acids. V dropped 2 bases and J dropped 2 bases, with 16 bases sitting between them. The CDR3 reads CASSLTRGAINTEAFF. As DNA, the CDR3 is TGCGCCAGCAGCTTAACCCGGGGGGCGATCAACACTGAAGCTTTCTTT. The variable domain in full, with the rest retrieved from reference TRBV5-1 and TRBJ1-1, is KAGVTQTPRYLIKTRGQQVTLSCSPISGHRSVSWYQQTPGQGLQFLFEYFSETQRNKGNFPGRFSGRQFSNSRSEMNVSTLELGDSALYLCASSLTRGAINTEAFFGQGTRLTVV.

V and J are TRBV19 and TRBJ2-7; D not certain. CDR1 and CDR2 (germline): LNHDA, SQIVND (reference sequence). V was clipped by 3 bases and J by 2 bases, with 14 bases between them. The CDR3 is 15 amino acids. This chain's CDR3 is CASSMSDRVTYEQYF. In DNA form, the CDR3 reads TGTGCCAGTAGTATGTCTGATCGAGTGACCTACGAGCAGTACTTC.

This chain links TRBV9 with TRBJ2-1; TRBD2 matches 13 bases. V lost 4 bases and J lost 3; bases outside the gene matches: 7. The CDR3 runs to 17 residues. Germline V gene data show CDR1 as SGDLS and CDR2 as YYNGEE. CDR3 DNA: TGTGCCAGCAGCCCCCGGACTAGCGGGAGTATCTACAATGAGCAGTTCTTC. This translates into CASSPRTSGSIYNEQFF.

V is TRBV29-1 and J is TRBJ1-2, with a weak D call TRBD1 (5 bases). CDR3 length equals 12 residues. Germline lookup yields CDR1 SQVTM and CDR2 ANQGSEA. Trimming removed 3 bases from V and 4 bases from J, with 9 bases in between. CDR3 nucleotides: TGCAGCGTTGATCAGGGAATCTATGGCTACACCTTC. Encoded protein: CSVDQGIYGYTF.

V and J are TRBV5-6 and TRBJ1-1, with D unclear. This CDR3 contains 14 residues. Trimming took 0 bases from V and 3 from J, leaving 9 bases between them. CDR1 SGHDT and CDR2 YYEEEE come from the germline V gene. CDR3 DNA: TGTGCCAGCAGCTTGGGGGCCGGTTACACTGAAGCTTTCTTT. Its translation: CASSLGAGYTEAFF.

The gene calls are TRBV12-5 and TRBJ1-6; D remains unclear. The CDR3 is 14 residues long. The germline V and J ends were trimmed by 1 base and 7 bases, with 8 bases remaining between them. From germline, CDR1 is LGHNT and CDR2 FRNRAP. CDR3 loop: CASGLGRPNSPLHF. The CDR3 DNA reads as TGTGCTAGTGGTTTGGGGAGGCCGAATTCACCCCTCCACTTT.

A few counts support this clone. The chain joins TRBV10-3 to TRBJ1-1; tentatively, D is TRBD1 (6 bases). The CDR3 has 13 amino acids. V was shortened by 6 bases and J by 1 base, with 9 bases between the two germline ends. Per the germline V gene, CDR1 is ENHRY and CDR2 is SYGVKD. CDR3 loop: CAISPTGNTEAFF. CDR3 nucleotide sequence: TGTGCCATCAGCCCGACAGGGAACACTGAAGCTTTCTTT.

The CDR3 coding sequence is TGCAGCGTTGATGCGGGGGGAGCAAGCTACGAGCAGTACTTC. Translated: CSVDAGGASYEQYF. The chain combines TRBV29-1 with TRBJ2-7; TRBD2 agrees at 8 bases. Per the germline V gene, CDR1 is SQVTM and CDR2 is ANQGSEA. This CDR3 comprises 14 residues. The V segment lost 3 bases and the J segment 3 bases; nucleotides outside the gene matches: 7.

The chain combines TRBV3-1 (or the pseudogene TRBV3-2) with TRBJ2-5, with 7 bases fitting TRBD2. J lost 4 bases, V lost 1 base, and 0 bases had no gene match. Germline V gene sequence: CDR1 LGHDT, CDR2 YNNKEL (reference sequence). The CDR3 is 13 amino acids. DNA for the CDR3: TGTGCCAGCAGCCAAGCGGGGGGAGAGACCCAGTACTTC. This gives the protein CASSQAGGETQYF.

V and J are TRBV5-6 and TRBJ2-7; 9 positions agree with TRBD1. Germline CDR1 is SGHDT and CDR2 is YYEEEE. The CDR3 is 16 residues long. The junction had 8 bases not matched to a gene; V was cut back by 1 base and J by 3 bases. The CDR3 loop is CASSLWVRDRDYEQYF. DNA of the CDR3: TGTGCCAGCAGCTTGTGGGTACGGGACAGGGACTACGAGCAGTACTTC.

The rearrangement joins TRBV11-3 to TRBJ1-3; D gene unclear. CDR3 size: 15 residues. The germline V and J ends were trimmed by 5 bases and 2 bases, with 13 bases remaining between them. In germline, CDR1 is SGHNT, CDR2 YENEEA. The CDR3 region is CASSARHHPGNTIYF. As DNA, the CDR3 is TGTGCCAGCAGCGCCCGACACCACCCTGGAAACACCATATATTTT.

This clone showed up just once. The chain has TRBV5-1 and TRBJ2-1; TRBD1 matches 9 bases. V gave up 4 bases and J gave up 6 bases; unmatched junction bases: 14. This CDR3 region has 17 residues. The germline V gene has CDR1 SGHRS and CDR2 YFSETQ. CDR3 amino acids: CASSLTTGTGFPNEQFF. The CDR3 DNA follows: TGCGCCAGCAGCCTGACTACCGGGACAGGGTTTCCCAATGAGCAGTTCTTC.

The chain has TRBV27 and TRBJ1-4, with 8 nucleotides matching TRBD1. The CDR3 is made up of 15 amino acids. Germline values: CDR1 MNHEY, CDR2 SMNVEV (reference sequence). V shed 5 bases and J 8 bases; nucleotides not matched to a gene: 10. CDR3 in DNA: TGTGCCAGCAGTCCGAACAGGGGGGTGGGAGAAAAACTGTTTTTT. It specifies CASSPNRGVGEKLFF.